This T cell receptor beta chain was observed in a study of regulatory T cells in long-lasting Graves disease (dated by TCRdb to the early 2020s). At the level of the whole study: Patients with newly diagnosed Graves' disease had been on antithyroid drugs for under 3 months. TCR sequencing covered some 13 persistent and around 20 newly diagnosed Graves' disease patients, around 33 samples in total. Peripheral blood TCR sequencing and RNA sequencing compared persistent Graves' disease patients with newly diagnosed Graves' disease patients. The study was registered as a clinical trial and conducted in China.

Remarks on this clonotype: Its antigen remains undetermined. No quality values exist for individual bases; no much larger clone is one base distant.

The germline ends are 13 bases apart after V is trimmed by 7 bases and J by 1 base. Inclusive of the bounding cysteine and phenylalanine, the CDR3 is 14 residues long. Only the CDR3 region is kept as DNA, spanning 42 bases read in frame from base 1. According to the germline V gene (reference sequence), CDR1 reads MNHEY and CDR2 reads SMNVEV. The time point label of this sample denotes: newly diagnosed GD, antithyroid drugs for less than 3 months. For both TCR sequencing and RNA sequencing, RNA was extracted from PBMCs using TRIzol. The diagnosis of Graves' disease followed American Thyroid Association guidelines. Recruitment of patients was carried out at an endocrinology department in Xi'an, China. Each patient gave roughly 10 milliliters of peripheral blood, collected in an EDTA anticoagulant tube. Ficoll Paque Plus density gradient separation was used to isolate PBMCs, and no additional T cell sorting was done. RNA quality was checked with an Agilent 2100 Bioanalyzer and agarose gel, and concentration with a NanoDrop 2000.

Libraries were made using multiplex PCR. The data were produced on an Illumina HiSeq 4000. TCR beta libraries were built with iRepertoire HTBI primers and Arm-PCR amplification of CDR3 regions. Gel purification was performed on PCR products prior to sequencing. The authors' analysis ran thus. Gene usage analysis of CDR3 amino acid clonotypes relied on the 60 or so TRBV and over 13 TRBJ segments identified across samples. COPE and FqMerger were used to merge filtered high-quality paired reads into contigs. BLAST was used to align contigs to IMGT TRBV, TRBD and TRBJ reference genes, and CDR3 was defined according to IMGT. Highly expanded clones were defined as clonotypes with a frequency above 0.1%. Shannon entropy was used to measure repertoire diversity, and the Gini coefficient was used to measure V-J evenness. Clonotypes shared by more than one individual were considered public. TCRdb ran its own pipeline on the public reads, namely fastp trimming at Q25 and MiXCR clone calling, and kept in-frame beta chains. Identical CDR3 protein sequences are pooled into one entry, listed with their most common genes and DNA. The V and J calls reflect TCRdb's pipeline rather than the authors' work. The sample table contains about 610,000 distinct CDR3 sequences; only one count was recorded for around 15% of them. Around 11% of the sample rests with the top ten.

Findings and caveats that apply to the study as a whole: Sequencing and analysis were restricted to the TCR beta chain. Patients with persistent disease shared more public clonotypes (approximately 2,500) than newly diagnosed patients did (nearly 1,000). Preferential use of TRBV28, TRBJ1-2 and TRBJ2-5 was observed in persistent disease, whereas TRBV20-1 and TRBJ2-1 were favored in newly diagnosed disease. The authors acknowledged the small sample size as a limitation that may reduce accuracy. Because the primary lesion, thyroid tissue, could not be accessed, the study looked at peripheral blood alone. Persistent Graves' disease patients showed lower TCR Shannon entropy and fewer highly expanded clones than newly diagnosed patients, suggesting clonal expansion.

These data also featured in a second study, about T cells in Graves' hyperthyroidism and ophthalmopathy. According to the second study: Stable Graves' hyperthyroidism was defined as the absence of progression to ophthalmopathy over 18 months of follow-up. The hyperthyroidism patients were between 18 and 65 years old and newly diagnosed, with a disease duration of less than 2 months. Any patient with an uncontrolled infection, another autoimmune disease, pregnancy or lactation was excluded. Clinical symptoms, serum thyroxine and TRAb, thyroid ultrasound, and orbital computed tomography formed the basis for the diagnoses. A first-round RT-PCR of the TCR CDR3 used the HTBI primer set with the Qiagen OneStep RT-PCR kit. Blood samples also contained most of the expanded thyroid clonotypes (frequency above 0.001), which suggests that blood repertoires may reflect thyroid immune responses. In cross-validation, a model built on a 13 V-J signature told ophthalmopathy apart from stable hyperthyroidism with 87.88% sensitivity and about 81% specificity, and in testing the same model reached 80%/75%. In validation, progression to ophthalmopathy was predicted by the model with more than 65% sensitivity and just over 72% specificity, a median of around 6.5 months before onset. A discovery cohort of about 95 patients, 43 with Graves' ophthalmopathy and fewer than 65 with stable Graves' hyperthyroidism, was used to find distinguishing TCR V-J signatures. An independent validation cohort of under 20 hyperthyroidism patients and about 16 patients who later progressed to ophthalmopathy tested prospective prediction of ophthalmopathy. The 100 discovery patients were randomly split 7:3 into training and test sets. In roughly six Graves' hyperthyroidism patients, the study also compared T-cell repertoires from thyroid tissue with T-cell repertoires from blood. Following sampling, methimazole starting at 30 mg daily was given to hyperthyroidism patients, and high-dose intravenous methylprednisolone was given to ophthalmopathy patients. The libraries were constructed in a second round of multiplex PCR and then size-selected and purified. The libraries were sequenced on an Illumina HiSeq2000 using paired-end 100 bp reads. SOAPnuke was used to process the raw data, throwing out any read that contained adapters or uncalled bases, had a mean Phred below 15, or lacked an exact constant-primer or identifier match. High-quality paired reads were merged with COPE v1.2.5, and unique nucleotide sequences were defined as clonotypes. MiTCR v1.1 was used to align the clonotypes against IMGT TRBV, TRBD and TRBJ reference segments. Analysis was restricted to V-J combinations with a frequency above 0.0001, which covered approximately 99% of repertoires. The TCS score was defined as F50 (clonal expansion) divided by E x V (chaos), with BLOSUM62-based TCRdist calculated between CDR3 peptides within each V-J. Welch's t-statistics and random forest reduced 450 to 600 V-J features to 13, which were used in a naive Bayes classifier (R e1071). Sample size was not statistically predetermined, and investigators were not blinded to group allocation. The paper reports TCR Vbeta CDR3 sequencing of approximately 140 peripheral blood samples: around 41 ophthalmopathy, fewer than 80 hyperthyroidism and approximately 17 progressor patients.

The receptor comes from a young man with Graves disease. Donor details come from another sample of the same person, matched by shared clones. This chain joins TRBV27 to TRBJ1-1; 5 matching bases give a weak D call of TRBD1. Sequences were derived from peripheral blood mononuclear cells (PBMCs), sampled at new diagnosis, from a patient treated with antithyroid drugs. The CDR3 amino acid sequence is: CASTRAGANTEAFF. Here is the DNA: TGTGCCAGCACCCGAGCCGGGGCGAACACTGAAGCTTTCTTT.